This TCR beta chain was obtained from a study of T cell changes during pregnancy in multiple sclerosis. The method was immunoSEQ multiplex PCR; TCRdb's version includes in-frame clones alone and lacks a portion of them. Of fewer than 80,000 clones listed, 85% to 95% are singletons. This CDR3 has 15 residues. J was trimmed by 7 bases and V by 2 bases; bases with no gene match: 10. CDR1 is SGHTA, CDR2 FQGNSA, per germline. The sample consisted of CD4+ T cells from peripheral blood mononuclear cells, taken after pregnancy. The V gene is TRBV7-2, the J gene TRBJ2-5; TRBD2 matches at 7 bases. This receptor was identified in a female donor with multiple sclerosis, enrolled in a pregnancy study. In nucleotides, the CDR3 is TGTGCCAGCAGCTTACAGCCCCTCCCGGGAGGGACCCAGTACTTC. Its translation is CASSLQPLPGGTQYF.